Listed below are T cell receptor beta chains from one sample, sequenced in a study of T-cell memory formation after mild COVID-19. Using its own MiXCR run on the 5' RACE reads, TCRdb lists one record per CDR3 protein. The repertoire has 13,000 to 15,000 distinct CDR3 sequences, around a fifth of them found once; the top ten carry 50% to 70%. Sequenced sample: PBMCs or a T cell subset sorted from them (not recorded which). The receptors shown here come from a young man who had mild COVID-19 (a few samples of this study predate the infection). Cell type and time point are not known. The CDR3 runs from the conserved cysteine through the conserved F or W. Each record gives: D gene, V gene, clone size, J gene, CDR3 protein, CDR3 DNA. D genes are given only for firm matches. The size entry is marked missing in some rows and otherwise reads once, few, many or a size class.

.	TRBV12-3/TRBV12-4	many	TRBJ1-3	CASSPGNTIYF	TGTGCCAGCAGCCCCGGAAACACCATATATTTT
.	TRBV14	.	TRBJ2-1	CASSYWGSYNEQFF	TGTGCCAGCTCTTATTGGGGCTCCTACAATGAGCAGTTCTTC
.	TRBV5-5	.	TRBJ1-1	CASSDEPVGPEAFF	TGTGCCAGCAGCGACGAACCGGTGGGGCCTGAAGCTTTCTTT
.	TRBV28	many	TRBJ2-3	CAASALTTQYF	TGTGCCGCGTCTGCCCTGACTACGCAGTATTTT
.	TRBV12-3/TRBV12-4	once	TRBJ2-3	CASRSYSDTQYF	TGTGCCAGCAGGTCCTACAGCGATACGCAGTATTTT
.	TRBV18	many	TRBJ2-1	CASSPVGPSFSEQFF	TGTGCCAGCTCCCCTGTGGGACCAAGCTTTAGTGAGCAGTTCTTC
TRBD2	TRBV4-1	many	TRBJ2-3	CASSQVSGGDTQYF	TGCGCCAGCAGCCAAGTAAGCGGGGGGGATACGCAGTATTTT
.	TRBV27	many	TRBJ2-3	CASSLGGPGDTQYF	TGTGCCAGCAGTTTAGGGGGCCCCGGAGATACGCAGTATTTT
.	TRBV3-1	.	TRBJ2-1	CASSQFGQGAYNEQFF	TGTGCCAGCAGCCAATTTGGGCAAGGGGCCTACAATGAGCAGTTCTTC
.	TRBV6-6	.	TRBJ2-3	CASSYGQGSDTQYF	TGTGCCAGCAGTTATGGCCAAGGGTCGGATACGCAGTATTTT
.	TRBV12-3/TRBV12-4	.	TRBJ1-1	CASHWGGEAFF	TGTGCCAGCCATTGGGGTGGTGAAGCTTTCTTT
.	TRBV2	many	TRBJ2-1	CASSPRGHYNEQFF	TGTGCCAGCAGTCCTAGAGGCCACTACAATGAGCAGTTCTTC
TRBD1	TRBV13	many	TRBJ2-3	CASSPMLTGITDTQYF	TGTGCCAGCAGCCCGATGCTGACAGGGATCACAGATACGCAGTATTTT
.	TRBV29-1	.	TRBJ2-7	CSVTGSYEQYF	TGCAGCGTTACAGGTTCCTACGAGCAGTACTTC
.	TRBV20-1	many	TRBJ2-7	CSARTETSSYEQYF	TGCAGTGCTAGAACCGAGACCAGCTCCTACGAGCAGTACTTC
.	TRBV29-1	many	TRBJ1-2	CSVAGTEYVDYTF	TGCAGCGTTGCCGGGACGGAGTACGTTGACTACACCTTC
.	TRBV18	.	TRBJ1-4	CASSPLTGYEKLFF	TGTGCCAGCTCACCACTGACGGGGTATGAAAAACTGTTTTTT
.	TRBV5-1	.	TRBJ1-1	CASSVSGIQILNTEAFF	TGCGCCAGCAGCGTCTCCGGGATACAGATTTTGAACACTGAAGCTTTCTTT
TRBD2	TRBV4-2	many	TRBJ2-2	CASSHPERGPFNGELFF	TGTGCCAGCAGCCACCCAGAGCGGGGGCCATTCAACGGGGAGCTGTTTTTT
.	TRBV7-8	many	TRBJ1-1	CASSSPGHSNTEAFF	TGTGCCAGCAGCAGCCCGGGACATTCGAACACTGAAGCTTTCTTT
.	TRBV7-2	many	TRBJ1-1	CASSSTLNTEAFF	TGTGCCAGCAGCTCCACATTGAACACTGAAGCTTTCTTT
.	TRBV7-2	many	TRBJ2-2	CASSLGDGGELFF	TGTGCCAGCAGCTTAGGAGACGGCGGGGAGCTGTTTTTT
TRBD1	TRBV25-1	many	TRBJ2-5	CASRVQGMETQYF	TGTGCCAGCAGAGTACAGGGGATGGAGACCCAGTACTTC
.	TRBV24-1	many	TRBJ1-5	CATSSGDSNQPQHF	TGTGCCACCTCTTCGGGGGATAGCAATCAGCCCCAGCATTTT
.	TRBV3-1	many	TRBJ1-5	CASSRQSNQPQHF	TGTGCCAGCAGCCGACAGAGCAATCAGCCCCAGCATTTT
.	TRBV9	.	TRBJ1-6	CASSGGDSPLHF	TGTGCCAGCAGCGGCGGGGATTCACCCCTCCACTTT
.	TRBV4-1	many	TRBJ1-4	CASSQVAATNEKLFF	TGCGCCAGCAGCCAAGTGGCGGCAACTAATGAAAAACTGTTTTTT
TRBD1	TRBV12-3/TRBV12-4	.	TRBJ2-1	CASSSSRTGGIYNEQFF	TGTGCCAGCAGTTCCTCTCGGACAGGGGGGATCTACAATGAGCAGTTCTTC
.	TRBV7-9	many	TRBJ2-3	CASSPRILTRTQYF	TGTGCCAGCAGCCCTCGCATATTAACCCGTACGCAGTATTTT
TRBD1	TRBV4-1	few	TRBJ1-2	CASSQEAGGSNYGYTF	TGCGCCAGCAGCCAAGAGGCAGGGGGTTCTAACTATGGCTACACCTTC
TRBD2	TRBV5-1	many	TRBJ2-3	CASSAGGRGDTQYF	TGCGCCAGCAGCGCGGGGGGCCGGGGCGATACGCAGTATTTT
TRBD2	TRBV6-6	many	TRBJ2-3	CASSYSPLAGGTQYF	TGTGCCAGCAGTTACTCCCCACTAGCGGGAGGTACGCAGTATTTT
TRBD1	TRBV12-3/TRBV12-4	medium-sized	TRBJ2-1	CASRSGDRSYNEQFF	TGTGCCAGCCGTTCTGGGGACAGGTCCTACAATGAGCAGTTCTTC
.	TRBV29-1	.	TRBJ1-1	CSVVQGGTEAFF	TGCAGCGTTGTACAGGGAGGAACTGAAGCTTTCTTT
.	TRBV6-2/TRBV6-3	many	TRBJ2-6	CASSWNSGANVLTF	TGTGCCAGCAGTTGGAACTCTGGGGCCAACGTCCTGACTTTC
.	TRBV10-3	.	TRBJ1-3	CAITRQPGNTIYF	TGTGCCATCACCCGACAGCCTGGAAACACCATATATTTT
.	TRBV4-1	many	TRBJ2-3	CASSHRDISTDTQYF	TGCGCCAGCAGCCACCGGGACATAAGCACAGATACGCAGTATTTT
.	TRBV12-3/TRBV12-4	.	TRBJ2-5	CASGPWTSGETQYF	TGTGCCAGCGGTCCTTGGACATCTGGGGAGACCCAGTACTTC
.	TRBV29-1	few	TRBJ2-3	CSVDLQYTDTQYF	TGCAGCGTTGACCTCCAGTACACAGATACGCAGTATTTT
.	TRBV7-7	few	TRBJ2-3	CASSLVGTTDTQYF	TGTGCTAGCAGCTTAGTAGGGACCACAGATACGCAGTATTTT
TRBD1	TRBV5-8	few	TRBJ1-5	CASSHWTGRQPQHF	TGTGCCAGCAGCCACTGGACAGGTCGACAGCCCCAGCATTTT
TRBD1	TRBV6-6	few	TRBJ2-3	CASSYSIGTGGDRGSTDTQYF	TGTGCCAGCAGTTACTCGATTGGGACAGGGGGGGATAGAGGAAGCACAGATACGCAGTATTTT
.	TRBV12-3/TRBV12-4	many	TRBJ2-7	CASRPTESYEQYF	TGTGCCAGCAGACCGACAGAGTCCTACGAGCAGTACTTC
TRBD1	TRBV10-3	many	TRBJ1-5	CAISEGTGSQPQHF	TGTGCCATCAGTGAGGGGACAGGGAGCCAGCCCCAGCATTTT
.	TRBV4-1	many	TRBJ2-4	CASSQGPLKDDKNIQYF	TGCGCCAGCAGCCAAGGGCCGCTGAAGGATGACAAAAACATTCAGTACTTC